The 26 T cell receptor beta chains reported below all come from one sample, sequenced in a study of OX40 agonist ivuxolimab in advanced cancers. The data were produced by immunoSEQ multiplex PCR, yet TCRdb's version contains in-frame clones alone and is incomplete. The data contain about 64,000 clones, approximately 90% of them singletons. The specimen comprised CD4+ or CD8+ T cells sorted from blood, sampled in a trial of the OX40 agonist ivuxolimab. All receptors come from an adult with an advanced solid tumor such as melanoma, head and neck, liver or kidney cancer.

The chain carries TRBV30 and TRBJ2-6; D not resolved. Germline V gene lookup returns CDR1 GTSNPN and CDR2 SVGIG (reference sequence). Between the trimmed V and J ends, which lost 3 bases and 4 bases, there was a span of 7 bases. This CDR3 comprises 13 residues. The CDR3 DNA reads as TGTGCCTGGAGCGTCACGGGGGCCAACGTCCTGACTTTC. Amino acid sequence: CAWSVTGANVLTF. Complete variable domain (other parts from reference TRBV30 and TRBJ2-6): SQTIHQWPATLVQPVGSPLSLECTVEGTSNPNLYWYRQAAGRGLQLLFYSVGIGQISSEVPQNLSASRPQDRQFILSSKKLLLSDSGFYLCAWSVTGANVLTFGAGSRLTVL.

The CDR3 DNA follows: TGTGCCAGTATCCCCCGCCTGGGGGCCGGCACCGGGGAGCTGTTTTTT. Translation: CASIPRLGAGTGELFF. This rearrangement joins TRBV19 to TRBJ2-2; D is possibly TRBD1 (6 bases). Trimming took 7 bases from V and 4 from J, leaving 19 bases between them. Germline values: CDR1 LNHDA, CDR2 SQIVND (reference sequence). The CDR3 is 16 residues long. Supplemented by reference TRBV19 and TRBJ2-2, the full variable domain reads DGGITQSPKYLFRKEGQNVTLSCEQNLNHDAMYWYRQDPGQGLRLIYYSQIVNDFQKGDIAEGYSVSREKKESFPLTVTSAQKNPTAFYLCASIPRLGAGTGELFFGEGSRLTVL.

The J gene is TRBJ2-2, the V gene TRBV7-6; D remains unclear. This CDR3 contains 15 residues. V dropped 8 bases and J dropped 5 bases, with 18 bases sitting between them. The germline gives CDR1 SGHVS, CDR2 FNYEAQ. CDR3 DNA sequence: TGTGCCAGCGCCCAAGACGATCTGAAAACCGGGGAGCTGTTTTTT. It specifies CASAQDDLKTGELFF.

This chain uses TRBV7-9 with TRBJ2-2, with TRBD1 matching over 9 bases. V lost 5 bases and J lost 7; bases outside the gene matches: 14. Germline CDR1 SEHNR, CDR2 FQNEAQ (reference sequence). This CDR3 is built from 17 residues. CDR3 DNA: TGTGCCAGCAGCACCACCGGGACAGGGTCTAGGCGCGGGGAGCTGTTTTTT. Protein product: CASSTTGTGSRRGELFF.

The chain couples TRBV6-5 to TRBJ1-5; D unresolved. Germline CDR1 MNHEY, CDR2 SVGAGI. V lost 0 bases, J lost 3 bases, and 3 bases lay in between. The CDR3 spans 13 residues. The CDR3 nucleotides are TGTGCCAGCAGTTACTCCTTCAATCAGCCCCAGCATTTT. This codes for CASSYSFNQPQHF.

The V gene is TRBV6-5, the J gene TRBJ1-1; the D is unclear. The CDR3 extends over 12 amino acids. The V gene lost 5 bases and the J gene lost 1 base, with 5 bases spanning the gap. Germline CDR1 is MNHEY and CDR2 is SVGAGI. CDR3 DNA sequence: TGTGCCAGCAGTCCAGCGAACACTGAAGCTTTCTTT. Translation: CASSPANTEAFF.

In DNA form, the CDR3 reads TGTGCCAGCAGCTTTTTCACAGGGGACACTGAAGCTTTCTTT. It codes for CASSFFTGDTEAFF. V and J are TRBV7-9 and TRBJ1-1; 7 bases match TRBD1. The CDR3 is 14 amino acids. Germline lookup yields CDR1 SEHNR and CDR2 FQNEAQ (reference sequence). The trim removed 3 bases at V and 3 bases at J, leaving 4 bases unmatched.

The V call is TRBV5-4, the J call TRBJ1-6; D is unresolved. Germline loops: CDR1 SGHNT, CDR2 YYREEE (reference sequence). Deletions cut 4 bases from V and 9 bases from J, with 17 bases between. CDR3 size: 15 residues. CDR3 nucleotides: TGTGCCAGCAGCCAGAAGGAGGGAAGCAGTTCACCCCTCCACTTT. Translating it yields CASSQKEGSSSPLHF.

This chain links TRBV19 with TRBJ2-1; D is possibly TRBD2 (6 bases). CDR1 LNHDA and CDR2 SQIVND come from the germline V gene (reference sequence). V gave up 3 bases and J gave up 6 bases, with 12 bases separating them. This CDR3 has 14 amino acids. CDR3 sequence reads: CASSIDGTFNEQFF. The CDR3 bases are TGTGCCAGTAGTATTGACGGGACTTTCAATGAGCAGTTCTTC.

The V gene is TRBV2, the J gene TRBJ1-5, with D perhaps matching TRBD1 (6 bases). V lost 6 bases and J 2 bases, leaving 14 bases between the germline ends. Germline V gene data show CDR1 as SNHLY and CDR2 as FYNNEI. This CDR3 region has 15 residues. The CDR3 DNA follows: TGTGCCAGCAGAGAAAGAGGGGGGGGCAATCAGCCCCAGCATTTT. Translated, it gives CASRERGGGNQPQHF.

The V call is TRBV5-6, the J call TRBJ2-3; 15 bases match TRBD2. The V gene end was trimmed by 4 bases and the J gene end by 3 bases; junction bases not matched to a gene: 3. The CDR3 consists of 16 residues. Per the germline V gene, CDR1 is SGHDT and CDR2 is YYEEEE. The CDR3 protein is CASSPGTSGRTDTQYF. The CDR3 DNA follows: TGTGCCAGCAGCCCCGGGACTAGCGGGAGGACAGATACGCAGTATTTT. Full variable domain (outside the CDR3, taken from reference TRBV5-6 and TRBJ2-3): DAGVTQSPTHLIKTRGQQVTLRCSPKSGHDTVSWYQQALGQGPQFIFQYYEEEERQRGNFPDRFSGHQFPNYSSELNVNALLLGDSALYLCASSPGTSGRTDTQYFGPGTRLTVL.

The count of this clone is one. V is TRBV7-9 and J is TRBJ1-2, with D perhaps matching TRBD1 (6 bases). The V end lost 0 bases, the J end lost 2 bases, and 13 bases lay between the germline ends. CDR3 size: 16 residues. The germline V gene has CDR1 SEHNR and CDR2 FQNEAQ (reference sequence). The CDR3 spells CASSLARQAGNYGYTF. The CDR3 DNA reads as TGTGCCAGCAGCTTAGCGAGACAGGCCGGAAACTATGGCTACACCTTC.

The chain has TRBV30 and TRBJ2-3; 9 positions agree with TRBD2. The CDR3 totals 16 residues. CDR1 is GTSNPN, CDR2 SVGIG, per germline (reference sequence). V shed 1 base and J 4 bases; nucleotides not matched to a gene: 9. In nucleotides, the CDR3 is TGTGCCTGGAGTGCTGGGGCGGGAGGGCGAGCAGATACGCAGTATTTT. This encodes CAWSAGAGGRADTQYF.

The chain joins TRBV9 to TRBJ2-1; 9 bases are shared with TRBD1. The CDR3 is made up of 16 amino acids. V shed 2 bases, J shed 7 bases, and the junction held 10 bases outside the gene matches. CDR1 SGDLS and CDR2 YYNGEE come from the germline V gene. The CDR3 here is CASSVTSGQGINEQFF. The CDR3 DNA reads as TGTGCCAGCAGCGTTACCAGCGGACAGGGGATTAATGAGCAGTTCTTC. Full variable domain (remainder filled in from reference TRBV9 and TRBJ2-1): DSGVTQTPKHLITATGQRVTLRCSPRSGDLSVYWYQQSLDQGLQFLIQYYNGEERAKGNILERFSAQQFPDLHSELNLSSLELGDSALYFCASSVTSGQGINEQFFGPGTRLTVL.

This chain joins TRBV30 and TRBJ2-2; TRBD2 is a possible D gene (5 bases). The germline CDR1 and CDR2 sequences are GTSNPN and SVGIG (reference sequence). V lost 0 bases to trimming and J lost 5 bases, with 7 bases between them. This CDR3 region has 13 residues. This CDR3 reads CAWSVGDTGELFF. The CDR3 DNA is TGTGCCTGGAGTGTGGGAGATACCGGGGAGCTGTTTTTT.

V is TRBV11-2 and J is TRBJ2-2; D gene unclear. CDR3 length: 14 amino acids. Trimming removed 1 base at V and 4 bases at J, with 7 bases between. CDR1 is SGHAT, CDR2 FQNNGV, per germline. The CDR3 sequence is CASSLAPSTGELFF. The DNA for the CDR3 is TGTGCCAGCAGCTTAGCCCCTTCCACCGGGGAGCTGTTTTTT.

The rearrangement uses TRBV5-6 and TRBJ2-5; TRBD1 might be the D (6 bases). This CDR3 is built from 15 residues. Germline CDR1 is SGHDT and CDR2 is YYEEEE. Trimming cost V 3 bases and J 3 bases, with 15 bases left between them. The CDR3 DNA reads as TGTGCCAGCAGCTACCTGGGGACAAAGGAAGAGACCCAGTACTTC. Amino acid sequence: CASSYLGTKEETQYF.

The V call is TRBV9, the J call TRBJ2-7; D gene ambiguous. Trimming cost V 0 bases and J 3 bases, with 10 bases left between them. Germline V lookup: CDR1 SGDLS, CDR2 YYNGEE. This CDR3 contains 14 residues. DNA of the CDR3: TGTGCCAGCAGCGTAGGAACTCTGATCTACGAGCAGTACTTC. Translating gives CASSVGTLIYEQYF.

The rearrangement links TRBV6-5 to TRBJ1-1, with 10 bases identical to TRBD1. V shed 2 bases, J shed 3 bases, and the junction held 3 bases outside the gene matches. CDR1 is MNHEY, CDR2 SVGAGI, per germline. The CDR3 totals 15 residues. This CDR3 is CASSYTGTGDTEAFF. CDR3 bases: TGTGCCAGCAGTTACACTGGGACAGGGGACACTGAAGCTTTCTTT.

The J gene is TRBJ1-1, the V gene TRBV7-2; 9 bases are a match to TRBD1. V was pared by 2 bases and J by 0 bases, with 7 bases of the junction left unmatched. This CDR3 has 17 amino acids. Germline V gene lookup returns CDR1 SGHTA and CDR2 FQGNSA. In DNA, the CDR3 is TGTGCCAGCAGCTTATTCTGGACAGGGGCGTTGAACACTGAAGCTTTCTTT. Translating it yields CASSLFWTGALNTEAFF.

The chain uses TRBV19 and TRBJ1-1; D is possibly TRBD1 (5 bases). V gave up 4 bases and J gave up 10 bases, with 16 bases separating them. The CDR3 runs to 13 residues. From germline, CDR1 is LNHDA and CDR2 SQIVND (reference sequence). CDR3 DNA sequence: TGTGCCAGTAGTACGTTCTTCGAGACAGCAGCTTTCTTT. Protein: CASSTFFETAAFF.

This chain joins TRBV10-3 and TRBJ1-1; TRBD1 might be the D (6 bases). The germline CDR1 and CDR2 sequences are ENHRY and SYGVKD. This CDR3 has 14 amino acids. V lost 2 bases and J lost 5, with 12 bases in between. The CDR3 region has the DNA TGTGCCATCAGTGAGCTCGAGGGGGGGACTGAAGCTTTCTTT. This codes for CAISELEGGTEAFF.

The V gene is TRBV7-8, the J gene TRBJ2-5; 9 nucleotides match TRBD1. The trim removed 3 bases at V and 3 bases at J, leaving 5 bases unmatched. This CDR3 has 15 amino acids. The germline V gene has CDR1 SGHVS and CDR2 FQNEAQ. The chain's CDR3 is CASSFPTGGKETQYF. As DNA, the CDR3 is TGTGCCAGCAGCTTCCCGACAGGGGGGAAAGAGACCCAGTACTTC. Full variable domain (outside the CDR3, taken from reference TRBV7-8 and TRBJ2-5): GAGVSQSPRYKVAKRGQDVALRCDPISGHVSLFWYQQALGQGPEFLTYFQNEAQLDKSGLPSDRFFAERPEGSVSTLKIQRTQQEDSAVYLCASSFPTGGKETQYFGPGTRLLVL.

CDR3 coding DNA: TGTGCCAGCAGCCGAGGAGGTACCGGGACAGGGAACATTCAGTACTTC. Amino acids: CASSRGGTGTGNIQYF. The rearrangement joins TRBV7-2 to TRBJ2-4; 9 bases line up with TRBD1. V gave up 5 bases and J gave up 7 bases; unmatched junction bases: 12. The germline CDR1 and CDR2 sequences are SGHTA and FQGNSA. The CDR3 extends over 16 amino acids.

The chain uses TRBV7-2 and TRBJ2-3, with D possibly matching TRBD2 (5 bases). The CDR3 consists of 14 residues. Germline assignment: CDR1 SGHTA and CDR2 FQGNSA. V was trimmed by 1 base and J by 8 bases, leaving 13 bases between them. The CDR3 sequence: CASSLVDLSITQYF. The CDR3 nucleotides read TGTGCCAGCAGCTTAGTGGACTTATCTATTACGCAGTATTTT.

The V and J genes are TRBV18 and TRBJ2-1; TRBD1 matches 8 bases. The germline gives CDR1 KGHSH, CDR2 LQKENI. The CDR3 consists of 17 residues. J was trimmed by 5 bases and V by 1 base; bases with no gene match: 10. Written as DNA, the CDR3 is TGTGCCAGCTCACCACTAAACGCAGGGGGCCTAGACAATGAGCAGTTCTTC. Its translation: CASSPLNAGGLDNEQFF.